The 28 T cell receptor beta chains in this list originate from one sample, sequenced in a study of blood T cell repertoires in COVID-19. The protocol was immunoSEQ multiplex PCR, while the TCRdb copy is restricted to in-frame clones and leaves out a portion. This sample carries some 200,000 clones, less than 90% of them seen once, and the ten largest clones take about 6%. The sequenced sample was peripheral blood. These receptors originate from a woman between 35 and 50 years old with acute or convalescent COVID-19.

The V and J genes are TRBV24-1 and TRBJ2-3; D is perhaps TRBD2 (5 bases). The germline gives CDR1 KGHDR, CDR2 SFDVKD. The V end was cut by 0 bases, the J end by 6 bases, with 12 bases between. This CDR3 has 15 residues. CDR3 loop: CATSDLSREGDTQYF. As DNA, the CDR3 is TGTGCCACCAGTGATTTGAGCCGGGAAGGCGATACGCAGTATTTT.

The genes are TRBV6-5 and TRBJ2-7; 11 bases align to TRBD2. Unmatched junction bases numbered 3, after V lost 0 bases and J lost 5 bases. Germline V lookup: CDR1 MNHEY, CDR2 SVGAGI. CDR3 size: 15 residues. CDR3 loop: CASSYSSGRGHEQYF. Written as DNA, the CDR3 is TGTGCCAGCAGTTACTCTAGCGGGAGGGGACACGAGCAGTACTTC.

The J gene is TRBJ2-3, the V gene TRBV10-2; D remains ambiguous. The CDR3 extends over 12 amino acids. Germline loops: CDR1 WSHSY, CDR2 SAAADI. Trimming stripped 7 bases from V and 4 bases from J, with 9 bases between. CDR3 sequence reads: CASTPGPDTQYF. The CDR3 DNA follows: TGCGCCAGCACCCCCGGTCCAGATACGCAGTATTTT.

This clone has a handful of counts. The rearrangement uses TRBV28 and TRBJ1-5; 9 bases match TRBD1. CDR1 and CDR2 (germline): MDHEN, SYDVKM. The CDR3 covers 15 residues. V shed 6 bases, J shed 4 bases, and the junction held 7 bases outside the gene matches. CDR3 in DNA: TGTGCCAGCAGGTCACAGGGGGCCCAGAATCAGCCCCAGCATTTT. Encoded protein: CASRSQGAQNQPQHF.

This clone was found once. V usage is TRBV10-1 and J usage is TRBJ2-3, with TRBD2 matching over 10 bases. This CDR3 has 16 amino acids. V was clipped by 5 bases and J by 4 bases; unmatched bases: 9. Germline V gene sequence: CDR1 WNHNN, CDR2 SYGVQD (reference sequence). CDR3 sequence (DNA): TGCGCCAGCAGTAGCGGGAGGGCCGCCAGGGCAGATACGCAGTATTTT. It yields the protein CASSSGRAARADTQYF.

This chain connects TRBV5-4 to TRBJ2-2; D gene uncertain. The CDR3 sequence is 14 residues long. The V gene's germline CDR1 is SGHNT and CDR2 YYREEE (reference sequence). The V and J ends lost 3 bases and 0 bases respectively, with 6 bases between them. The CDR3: CASSSLPNTGELFF. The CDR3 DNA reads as TGTGCCAGCAGCTCCCTACCGAACACCGGGGAGCTGTTTTTT.

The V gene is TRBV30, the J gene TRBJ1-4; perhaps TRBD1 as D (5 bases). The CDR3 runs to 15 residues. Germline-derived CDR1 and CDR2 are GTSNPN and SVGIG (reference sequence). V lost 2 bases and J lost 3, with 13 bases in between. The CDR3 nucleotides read TGTGCCTGGAGTTGGGGGAGGACGTCTAATGAAAAACTGTTTTTT. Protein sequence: CAWSWGRTSNEKLFF.

The CDR3 protein is CASSRPGAGSTGELFF. The CDR3 nucleotides are TGTGCCAGCAGCCGCCCCGGTGCAGGGTCGACCGGGGAGCTGTTTTTT. This sequence joins TRBV3-1 (or the pseudogene TRBV3-2) and TRBJ2-2, with D perhaps matching TRBD1 (5 bases). Germline V CDR1 and CDR2: LGHDT, YNNKEL (reference sequence). This CDR3 is built from 16 residues. The ends were cut back, 4 bases at V and 5 bases at J, with 17 bases in the middle.

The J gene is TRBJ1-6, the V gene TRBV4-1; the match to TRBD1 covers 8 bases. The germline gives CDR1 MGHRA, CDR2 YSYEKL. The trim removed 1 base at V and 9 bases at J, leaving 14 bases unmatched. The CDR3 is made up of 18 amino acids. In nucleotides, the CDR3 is TGCGCCAGCAGCCAAGCTAGGGACAGGTCCGGTAGCGGTTCACCCCTCCACTTT. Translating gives CASSQARDRSGSGSPLHF.

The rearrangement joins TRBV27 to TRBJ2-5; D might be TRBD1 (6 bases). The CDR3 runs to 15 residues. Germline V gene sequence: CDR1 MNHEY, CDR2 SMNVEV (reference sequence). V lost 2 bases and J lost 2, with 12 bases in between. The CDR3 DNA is TGTGCCAGCAGTTTAGGCAGGGGCGTACAAGAGACCCAGTACTTC. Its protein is CASSLGRGVQETQYF.

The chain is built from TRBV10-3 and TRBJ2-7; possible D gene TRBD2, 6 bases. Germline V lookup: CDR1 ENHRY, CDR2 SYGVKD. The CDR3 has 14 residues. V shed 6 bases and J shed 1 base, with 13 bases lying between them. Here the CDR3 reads CAISGGTVSYEQYF. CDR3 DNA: TGTGCCATCAGCGGAGGGACGGTTTCCTACGAGCAGTACTTC.

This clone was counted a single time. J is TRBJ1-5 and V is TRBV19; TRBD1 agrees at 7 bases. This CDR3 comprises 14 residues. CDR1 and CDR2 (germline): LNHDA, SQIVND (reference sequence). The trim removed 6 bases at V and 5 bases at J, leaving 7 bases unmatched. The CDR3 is CASSRWDSHQPQHF. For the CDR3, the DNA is TGTGCCAGTAGCCGTTGGGACAGCCATCAGCCCCAGCATTTT.

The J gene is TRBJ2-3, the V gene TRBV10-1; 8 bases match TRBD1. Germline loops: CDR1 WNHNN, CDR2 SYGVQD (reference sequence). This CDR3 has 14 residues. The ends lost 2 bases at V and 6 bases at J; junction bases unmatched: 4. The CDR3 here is CASSERQGPDTQYF. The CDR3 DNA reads TGCGCCAGCAGTGAGAGACAGGGGCCCGATACGCAGTATTTT.

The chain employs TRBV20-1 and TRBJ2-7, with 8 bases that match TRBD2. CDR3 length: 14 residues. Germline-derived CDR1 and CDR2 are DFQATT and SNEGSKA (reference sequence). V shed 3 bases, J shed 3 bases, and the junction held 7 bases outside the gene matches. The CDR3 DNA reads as TGCAGTGCTAGTTGGTCTAGCGGGCGCTACGAGCAGTACTTC. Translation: CSASWSSGRYEQYF.

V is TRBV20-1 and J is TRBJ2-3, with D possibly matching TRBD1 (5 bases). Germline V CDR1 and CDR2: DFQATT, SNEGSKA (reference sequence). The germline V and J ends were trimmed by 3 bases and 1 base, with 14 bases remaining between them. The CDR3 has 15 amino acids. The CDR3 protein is CSASRVGVGTDTQYF. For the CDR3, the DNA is TGCAGTGCTAGTCGGGTAGGGGTAGGCACAGATACGCAGTATTTT.

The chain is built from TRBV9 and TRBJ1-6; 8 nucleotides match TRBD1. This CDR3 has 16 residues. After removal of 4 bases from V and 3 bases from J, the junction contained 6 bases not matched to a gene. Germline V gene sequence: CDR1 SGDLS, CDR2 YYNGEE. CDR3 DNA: TGTGCCAGCAGCCCCCGAGGACAGGGCTATAATTCACCCCTCCACTTT. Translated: CASSPRGQGYNSPLHF.

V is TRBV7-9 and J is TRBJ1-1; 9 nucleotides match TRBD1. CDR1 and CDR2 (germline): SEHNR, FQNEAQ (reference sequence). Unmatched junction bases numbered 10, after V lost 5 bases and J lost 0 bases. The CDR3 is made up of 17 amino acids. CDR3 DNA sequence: TGTGCCAGCAGCCCCGGGACAGGGATAACGGTGAACACTGAAGCTTTCTTT. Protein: CASSPGTGITVNTEAFF.

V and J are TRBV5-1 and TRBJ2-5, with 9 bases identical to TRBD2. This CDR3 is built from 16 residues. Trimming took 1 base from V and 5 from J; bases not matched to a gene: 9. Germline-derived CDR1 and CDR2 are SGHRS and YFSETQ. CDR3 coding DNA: TGCGCCAGCAGCTTGCGGGCTAGCGGGATACGTGAGACCCAGTACTTC. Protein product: CASSLRASGIRETQYF.

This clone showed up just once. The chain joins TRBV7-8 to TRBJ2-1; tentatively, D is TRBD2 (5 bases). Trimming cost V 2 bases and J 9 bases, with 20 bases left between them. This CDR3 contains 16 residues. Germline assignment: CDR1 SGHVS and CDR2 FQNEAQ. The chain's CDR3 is CASSLRFPTSWVEQFF. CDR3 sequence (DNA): TGTGCCAGCAGCTTAAGGTTCCCAACTAGTTGGGTTGAGCAGTTCTTC.

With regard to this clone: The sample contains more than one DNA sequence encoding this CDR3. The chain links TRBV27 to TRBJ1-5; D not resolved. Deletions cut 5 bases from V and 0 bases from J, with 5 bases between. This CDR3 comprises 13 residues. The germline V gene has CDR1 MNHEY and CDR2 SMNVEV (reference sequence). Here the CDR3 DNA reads TGTGCCAGCAGTCGGGGTAGCAATCAGCCCCAGCATTTT. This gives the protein CASSRGSNQPQHF.

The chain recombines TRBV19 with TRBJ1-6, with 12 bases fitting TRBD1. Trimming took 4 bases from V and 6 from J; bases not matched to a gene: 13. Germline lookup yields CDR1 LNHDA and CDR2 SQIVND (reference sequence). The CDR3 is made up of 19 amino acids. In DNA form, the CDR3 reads TGTGCCAGTAGTACAGCCGGGACAGGGGGCGTCGGCGGTAATTCACCCCTCCACTTT. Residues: CASSTAGTGGVGGNSPLHF.

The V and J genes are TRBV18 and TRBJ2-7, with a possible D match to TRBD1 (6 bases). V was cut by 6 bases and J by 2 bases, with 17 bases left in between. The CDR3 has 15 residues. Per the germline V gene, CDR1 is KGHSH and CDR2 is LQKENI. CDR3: CASSRDGTPAYEQYF. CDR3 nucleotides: TGTGCCAGCTCCCGAGACGGGACACCAGCCTACGAGCAGTACTTC. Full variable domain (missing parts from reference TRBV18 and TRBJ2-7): NAGVMQNPRHLVRRRGQEARLRCSPMKGHSHVYWYRQLPEEGLKFMVYLQKENIIDESGMPKERFSAEFPKEGPSILRIQQVVRGDSAAYFCASSRDGTPAYEQYFGPGTRLTVT.

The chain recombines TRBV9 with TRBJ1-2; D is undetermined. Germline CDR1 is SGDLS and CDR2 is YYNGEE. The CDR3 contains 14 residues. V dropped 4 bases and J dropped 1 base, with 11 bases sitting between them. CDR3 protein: CASSSQSLNYGYTF. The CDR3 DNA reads TGTGCCAGCAGCTCGCAGTCGCTTAACTATGGCTACACCTTC.

The CDR3 spells CASRSGSGANEKLFF. For the CDR3, the DNA is TGTGCCAGCAGGTCGGGCTCCGGGGCTAATGAAAAACTGTTTTTT. The V call is TRBV6-5, the J call TRBJ1-4; D is undetermined. The CDR3 length is 15 residues. CDR1 is MNHEY, CDR2 SVGAGI, per germline. V lost 6 bases and J 3 bases, leaving 14 bases between the germline ends.

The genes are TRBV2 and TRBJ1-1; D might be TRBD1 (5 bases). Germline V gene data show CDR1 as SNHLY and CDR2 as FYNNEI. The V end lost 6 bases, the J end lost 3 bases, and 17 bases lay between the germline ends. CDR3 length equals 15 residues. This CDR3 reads CASSDPVGHDTEAFF. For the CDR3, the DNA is TGTGCCAGCAGCGACCCCGTCGGACACGACACTGAAGCTTTCTTT.

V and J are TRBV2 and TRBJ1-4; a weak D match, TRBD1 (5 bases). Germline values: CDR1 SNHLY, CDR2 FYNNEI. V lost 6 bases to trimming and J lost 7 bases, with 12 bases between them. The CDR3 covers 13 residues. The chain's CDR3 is CASRSGLGEKLFF. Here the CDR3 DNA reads TGTGCCAGCAGATCAGGGCTAGGTGAAAAACTGTTTTTT.

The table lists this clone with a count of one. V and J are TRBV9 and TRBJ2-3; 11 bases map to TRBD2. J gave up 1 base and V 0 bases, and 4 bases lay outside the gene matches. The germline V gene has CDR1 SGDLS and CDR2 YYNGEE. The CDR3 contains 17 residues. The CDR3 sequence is CASSVELAGVGTDTQYF. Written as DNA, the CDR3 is TGTGCCAGCAGCGTAGAACTAGCGGGAGTGGGCACAGATACGCAGTATTTT. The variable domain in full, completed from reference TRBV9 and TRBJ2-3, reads DSGVTQTPKHLITATGQRVTLRCSPRSGDLSVYWYQQSLDQGLQFLIQYYNGEERAKGNILERFSAQQFPDLHSELNLSSLELGDSALYFCASSVELAGVGTDTQYFGPGTRLTVL.

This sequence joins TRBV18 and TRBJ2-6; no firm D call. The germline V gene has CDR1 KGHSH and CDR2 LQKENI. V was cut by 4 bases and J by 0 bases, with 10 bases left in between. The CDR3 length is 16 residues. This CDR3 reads CASSLGSYSGANVLTF. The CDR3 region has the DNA TGTGCCAGCTCACTGGGCAGTTACTCTGGGGCCAACGTCCTGACTTTC.